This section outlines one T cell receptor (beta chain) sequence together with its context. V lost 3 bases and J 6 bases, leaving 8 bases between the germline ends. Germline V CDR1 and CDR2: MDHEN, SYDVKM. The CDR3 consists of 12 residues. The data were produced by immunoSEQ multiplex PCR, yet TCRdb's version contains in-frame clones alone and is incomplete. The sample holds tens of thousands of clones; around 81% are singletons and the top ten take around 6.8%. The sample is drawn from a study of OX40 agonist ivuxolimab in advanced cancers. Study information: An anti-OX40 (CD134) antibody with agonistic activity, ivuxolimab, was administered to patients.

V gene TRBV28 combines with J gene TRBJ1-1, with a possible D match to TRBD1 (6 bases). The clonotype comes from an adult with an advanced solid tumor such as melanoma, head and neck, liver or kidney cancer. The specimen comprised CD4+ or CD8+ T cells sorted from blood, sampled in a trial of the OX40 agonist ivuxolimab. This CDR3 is CASSLDSPEAFF. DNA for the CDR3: TGTGCCAGCAGTTTGGACAGCCCTGAAGCTTTCTTT.